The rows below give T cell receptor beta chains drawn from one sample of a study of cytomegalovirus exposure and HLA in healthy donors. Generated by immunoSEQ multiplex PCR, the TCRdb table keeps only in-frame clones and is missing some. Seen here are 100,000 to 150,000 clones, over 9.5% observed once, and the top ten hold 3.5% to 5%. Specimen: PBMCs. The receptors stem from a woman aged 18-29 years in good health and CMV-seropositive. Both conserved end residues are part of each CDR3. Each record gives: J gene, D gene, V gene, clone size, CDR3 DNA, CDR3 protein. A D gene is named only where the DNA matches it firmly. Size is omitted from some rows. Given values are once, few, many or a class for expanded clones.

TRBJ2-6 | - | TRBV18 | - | TGTGCCAGCTCACTTGCAAGATCGGGCTCTGGGGCCAACGTCCTGACTTTC | CASSLARSGSGANVLTF
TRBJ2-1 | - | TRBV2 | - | TGTGCCAGCAGTGAACAGGAAAATGAGCAGTTCTTC | CASSEQENEQFF
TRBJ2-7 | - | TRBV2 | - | TGTGCCAGCAGTGATCCAGGGGCTCTAAGCTCCTACGAGCAGTACTTC | CASSDPGALSSYEQYF
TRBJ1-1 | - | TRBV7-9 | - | TGTGCCAGCAGGCCGACAGGGAACACTGAAGCTTTCTTT | CASRPTGNTEAFF
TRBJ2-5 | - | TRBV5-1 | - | TGCGCCAGCACCCCGACTGGCTACGACCAAGAGACCCAGTACTTC | CASTPTGYDQETQYF
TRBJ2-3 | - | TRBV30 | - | TGTGCCTGGAGTCTACTCACAGATACGCAGTATTTT | CAWSLLTDTQYF
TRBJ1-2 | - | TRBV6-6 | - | TGTGCCAGCAGTCGATATAGCACTAACTATGGCTACACCTTC | CASSRYSTNYGYTF
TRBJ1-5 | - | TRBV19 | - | TGTGCCAGTACTAGGAGCAATAGCAATCAGCCCCAGCATTTT | CASTRSNSNQPQHF
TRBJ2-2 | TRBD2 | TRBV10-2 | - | TGCGCCAGCACACGGGGGGACTCAAACACCGGGGAGCTGTTTTTT | CASTRGDSNTGELFF
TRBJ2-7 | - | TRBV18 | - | TGTGCCAGCTCACCACAAAACAGAGATTACGAGCAGTACTTC | CASSPQNRDYEQYF
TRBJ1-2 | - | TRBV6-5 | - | TGTGCCAGCAGCAAGCCGCCGGACTATGGCTACACCTTC | CASSKPPDYGYTF
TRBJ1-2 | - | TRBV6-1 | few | TGTGCCAGCAGACCGACGGGATATGGCTACACCTTC | CASRPTGYGYTF
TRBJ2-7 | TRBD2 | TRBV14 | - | TGTGCCAGCAGCCAACCGGGACTAGTAGTAGAGCAGTACTTC | CASSQPGLVVEQYF
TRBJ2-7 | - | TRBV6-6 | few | TGTGCCAGCAGTTTAACAGACCTTGGGTACGAGCAGTACTTC | CASSLTDLGYEQYF
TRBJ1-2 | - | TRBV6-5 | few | TGTGCCAGCAGTTTGACTGAACACTATGGCTACACCTTC | CASSLTEHYGYTF
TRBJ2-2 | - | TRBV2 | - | TGTGCCAGCAGTGTAGGTGGGAGATCGGCCGGGGAGCTGCTTTTT | CASSVGGRSAGELLF
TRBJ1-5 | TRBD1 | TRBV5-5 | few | TGTGCCAGCAGCTTGAAAGACAGGGGGAATCAGCCCCAGCATTTT | CASSLKDRGNQPQHF
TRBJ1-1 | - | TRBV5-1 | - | TGCGCCAGCAGCGGATCCGGAGTAGGATCTATGAACACTGAAGCTTTCTTT | CASSGSGVGSMNTEAFF
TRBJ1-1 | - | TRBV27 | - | TGTGCCAGCATTAAAACCTGGAGCATGAACACTGAAGCTTTCTTT | CASIKTWSMNTEAFF
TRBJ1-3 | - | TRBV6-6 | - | TGTGCCAGCAGTTTAGTACGCGGAAACACCATATATTTT | CASSLVRGNTIYF